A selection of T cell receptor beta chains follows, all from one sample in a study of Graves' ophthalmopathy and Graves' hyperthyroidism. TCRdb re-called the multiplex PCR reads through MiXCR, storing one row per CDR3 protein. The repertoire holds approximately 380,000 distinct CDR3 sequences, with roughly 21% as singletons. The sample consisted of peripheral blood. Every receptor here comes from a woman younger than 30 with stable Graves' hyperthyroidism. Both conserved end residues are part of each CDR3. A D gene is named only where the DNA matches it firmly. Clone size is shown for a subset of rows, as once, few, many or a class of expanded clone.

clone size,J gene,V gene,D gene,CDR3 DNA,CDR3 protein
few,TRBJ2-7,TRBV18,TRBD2,TGTGCCAGCTCACCGGAGGGACTAGCGGGAGATTACGAGCAGTACTTC,CASSPEGLAGDYEQYF
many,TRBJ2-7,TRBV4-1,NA,TGCGCCAGCAGCCAAGGACGCGGGACCGGATCCTACGAGCAGTACTTC,CASSQGRGTGSYEQYF
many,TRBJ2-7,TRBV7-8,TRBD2,TGTGCCAGCAGCTTAGCGCTGGCTAGCGGGAGGCCCCACGAGCAGTACTTC,CASSLALASGRPHEQYF
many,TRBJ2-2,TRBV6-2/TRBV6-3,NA,TGTGCCAGCAAAAAAACAGGGACTACGAACACCGGGGAGCTGTTTTTT,CASKKTGTTNTGELFF
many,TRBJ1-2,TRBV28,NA,TGTGCCAGCAGGAGATCCCTGGGAGGTGGCTACACCTTC,CASRRSLGGGYTF
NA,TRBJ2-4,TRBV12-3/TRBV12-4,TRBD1,TGTGCCAGCAGTTTTGGACAGGGTGGAAACATTCAGTACTTC,CASSFGQGGNIQYF
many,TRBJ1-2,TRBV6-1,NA,TGTGCCAGCAGCCACAGCGCCCGCACCTATGGCTACACCTTC,CASSHSARTYGYTF
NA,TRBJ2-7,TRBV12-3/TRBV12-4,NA,TGTGCCAGCAGTTCCGGCGGGTCTAGGGAGCAGTACTTC,CASSSGGSREQYF
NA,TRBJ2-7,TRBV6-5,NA,TGTGCCAGCAGTTCTTTGCCCTACGAGCAGTACTTC,CASSSLPYEQYF
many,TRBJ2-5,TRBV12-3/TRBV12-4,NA,TGTGCCAGCAGTTTAGAGGGGTGGGAGACCCAGTACTTC,CASSLEGWETQYF
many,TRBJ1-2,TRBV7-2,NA,TGTGCCAGCAGCTTAGCGTGGCAGGATGGCTACACCTTC,CASSLAWQDGYTF
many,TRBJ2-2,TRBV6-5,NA,TGTGCCAGCGGCAGGGGACCTGCGAACACCGGGGAGCTGTTTTTT,CASGRGPANTGELFF
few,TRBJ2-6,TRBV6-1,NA,TGTGCCAGCACCTTGGAGGGGGGCGATGGGGCCAACGTCCTGACTTTC,CASTLEGGDGANVLTF
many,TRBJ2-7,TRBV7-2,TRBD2,TGTGCCAGCAGCGGCTCGGAGCGGGGCCCCTACGAGCAGTACTTC,CASSGSERGPYEQYF
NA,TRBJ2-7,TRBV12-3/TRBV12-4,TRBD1,TGTGCCAGCAGTCGCGACAGGGGCCAAAGCGAGCAGTACTTC,CASSRDRGQSEQYF
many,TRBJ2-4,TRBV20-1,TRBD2,TGCAGTGCTAGACAATCCGGACTAGCCGGCATTCAGTACTTC,CSARQSGLAGIQYF
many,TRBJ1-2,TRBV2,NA,TGTGCCAGCAGTGTTAGAGTCCGCGAAGTCATTAACTATGGCTACACCTTC,CASSVRVREVINYGYTF
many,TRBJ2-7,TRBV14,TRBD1,TGTGCCAGCAGCCAGTTGGGACGGGACAGCTCCTACGAGCAGTACTTC,CASSQLGRDSSYEQYF
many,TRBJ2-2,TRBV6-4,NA,TGTGCCAGCAGTGACAGGGTATCCGGGGAGCTGTTTTTT,CASSDRVSGELFF
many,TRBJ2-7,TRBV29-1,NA,TGCAGCGTTGTTGGGGGTGGCTACGAGCAGTACTTC,CSVVGGGYEQYF
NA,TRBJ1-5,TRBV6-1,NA,TGTGCCAGCAGTCTCCTGACAAGAAGCGGCAATCAGCCCCAGCATTTT,CASSLLTRSGNQPQHF
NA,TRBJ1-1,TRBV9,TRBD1,TGTGCCAGCAGCCATCCTCGAGGACAGGAAGGCATGAACACTGAAGCTTTCTTT,CASSHPRGQEGMNTEAFF
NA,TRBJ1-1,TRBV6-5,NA,TGTGCCAGCAGTTACCGAAAGCAGGGCCGCATGAACACTGAAGCTTTCTTT,CASSYRKQGRMNTEAFF
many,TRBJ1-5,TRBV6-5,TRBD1,TGTGCCAGCAGCCCAACAGGGGGCTATAGCAATCAGCCCCAGCATTTT,CASSPTGGYSNQPQHF
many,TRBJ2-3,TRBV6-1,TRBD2,TGTGCCAGCAGTGAACTAGCGGGGTACACAGATACGCAGTATTTT,CASSELAGYTDTQYF
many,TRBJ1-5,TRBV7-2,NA,TGTGCCAGCAGCATCAACAGGGTTGGCAATCAGCCCCAGCATTTT,CASSINRVGNQPQHF
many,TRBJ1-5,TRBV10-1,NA,TGCGCCAGCATAGGAAGGGCCAAGGGCCAGCCCCAGCATTTT,CASIGRAKGQPQHF
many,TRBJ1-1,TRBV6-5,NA,TGTGCCACCTCCCGGGTAAACACTGAAGCTTTCTTT,CATSRVNTEAFF
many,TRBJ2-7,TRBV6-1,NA,TGTGCCAGCAGTGAAGCAGAAAGCTCCTACGAGCAGTACTTC,CASSEAESSYEQYF
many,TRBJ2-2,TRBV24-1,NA,TGTGCCACCAGTGATGCAGGGGAGGTTGAGAACACCGGGGAGCTGTTTTTT,CATSDAGEVENTGELFF
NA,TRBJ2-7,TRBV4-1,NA,TGCGCCAGCAGCCAAGGGACTGTGTCCTACGAGCAGTACTTC,CASSQGTVSYEQYF
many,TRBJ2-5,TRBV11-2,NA,TGTGCCAGCAGCCCAAGGACGAGTGAGACCCAGTACTTC,CASSPRTSETQYF
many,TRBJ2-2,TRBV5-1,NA,TGCGCCAGCAGCTCGGACTGGAACACCGGGGAGCTGTTTTTT,CASSSDWNTGELFF
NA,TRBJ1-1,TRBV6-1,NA,TGTGCCAGCAGGGCAGGGAGGTCGGACACTGAAGCTTTCTTT,CASRAGRSDTEAFF
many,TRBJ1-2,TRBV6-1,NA,TGTGCCAGCAGTGAAAGGGGCAGCAACTATGGCTACACCTTC,CASSERGSNYGYTF
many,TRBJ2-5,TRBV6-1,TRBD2,TGTGCCAGCAGTGAACTAGCGGCCAACCAAGAGACCCAGTACTTC,CASSELAANQETQYF
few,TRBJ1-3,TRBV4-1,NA,TGCGCCAGCAGCCAAATCCGCTCCGCCCTGGGGAACACCATATATTTT,CASSQIRSALGNTIYF
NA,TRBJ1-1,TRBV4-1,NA,TGCGCCAGCAGCCAAGCGGGGGCGCGGGGCACTGAAGCTTTCTTT,CASSQAGARGTEAFF
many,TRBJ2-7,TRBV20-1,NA,TGCAGTGCTAGGGCCAGGACAGACTACGAGCAGTACTTC,CSARARTDYEQYF
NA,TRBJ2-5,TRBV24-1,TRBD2,TGTGCCACCAGTGACGCCCTAGCGGGAGAGGCGGAGACGCGGGACTTC,CATSDALAGEAETRDF
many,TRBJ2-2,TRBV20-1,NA,TGCAGTGCCCCACAGAACACCGGGGAGCTGTTTTTT,CSAPQNTGELFF
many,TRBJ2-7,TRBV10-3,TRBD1,TGTGCCATCAGGGGGACAGGGGCTTCCGAGCAGTACTTC,CAIRGTGASEQYF
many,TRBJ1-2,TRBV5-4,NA,TGTGCCAGCAGCTTGGGCCCGGTGGACTATGGCTACACCTTC,CASSLGPVDYGYTF
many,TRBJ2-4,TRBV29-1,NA,TGCAGCGTTGTACACGGTGCCAAAAACATTAAGTACTTC,CSVVHGAKNIKYF
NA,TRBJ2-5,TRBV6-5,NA,TGTGCCAGCAGTTACTCTGAAGAGGCGGAGACCCAGTACTTC,CASSYSEEAETQYF
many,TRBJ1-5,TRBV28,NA,TGTGCCAGCAGTTTAAGGGGACCTTGGTCCCAGCATTTT,CASSLRGPWSQHF
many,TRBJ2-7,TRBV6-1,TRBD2,TGTGCCAGCAGCCCCCCCCGGACGGGAGGGGACGAGCAGTACTTC,CASSPPRTGGDEQYF
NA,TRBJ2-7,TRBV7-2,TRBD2,TGTGCCAGCAGCCCTGGGGTAGCGGGAGTATACGAGCAGTACTTC,CASSPGVAGVYEQYF
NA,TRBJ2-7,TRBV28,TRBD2,TGTGCCAGCAGTCTAACCGGACTAGCGGGAGACCTCGAGCAGTACTTC,CASSLTGLAGDLEQYF
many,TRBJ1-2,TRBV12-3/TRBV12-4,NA,TGTGCCAGCAGTCAGGGGTCCGCCAACTATGGCTACACCTTC,CASSQGSANYGYTF